This T cell receptor beta chain was sequenced in a study of Ad26.COV2.S vaccination and SARS-CoV-2 variants. Whole-study context: Intramuscular Ad26.COV2.S at 5x10^10 or 1x10^11 viral particles. Study-wide findings and caveats: Relative to placebo recipients, vaccine recipients exhibited elevated spike-specific TCR breadth.

Details on this clone: The antigen remains unidentified.

The treatment is: some 20 received Ad26.COV2.S at low or high dose, single or two shots; 5 received placebo; per-sample allocation not given. Samples were taken on day 63 after the first vaccine or placebo injection. The donor was a Boston adult aged 18-55 years. The method was immunoSEQ multiplex PCR; TCRdb's version includes in-frame clones alone and lacks a portion of them. The sample records roughly 410,000 clones, about four fifths being singletons. The CDR3 extends over 17 amino acids. Unmatched junction bases numbered 6, after V lost 1 base and J lost 0 bases. Germline values: CDR1 SGHDT, CDR2 YYEEEE.

The TCR comes from a person aged 18-60 years who received the Ad26.COV2.S COVID-19 vaccine or a placebo. The source was peripheral blood, collected in a trial of Ad26.COV2.S vaccine versus placebo. V is TRBV5-6 and J is TRBJ2-7; 11 bases agree with TRBD1. CDR3 in amino acids: CASSLRGQGGRSYEQYF. CDR3 coding DNA: TGTGCCAGCAGCTTGCGGGGACAGGGGGGGCGCTCCTACGAGCAGTACTTC.